The rows below give T cell receptor beta chains drawn from one sample of a study of healthy donors' naive CD4 and CD8 T cells. TCRdb passed the reads through MiXCR, listing each CDR3 protein once. Of some 190,000 distinct CDR3 sequences in the sample, over 60% were seen once. What was sequenced was naive CD4+ and CD8+ T cells sorted from blood, pooled from several donors. Receptors were obtained from a pool of human donors in good health; the sample pools cells from several healthy donors. CDR3s include the opening cysteine and the closing phenylalanine or tryptophan. Fields, in order: J gene, D gene, clone size, CDR3 length, V gene, CDR3 DNA, CDR3 protein. D genes are given only for firm matches. Only part of the rows carry a size: once, few, many, or a class if the clone is expanded.

TRBJ1-5,.,few,13,TRBV6-5,TGTGCCAGCAGTTACCGGACGGACCAGCCCCAGCATTTT,CASSYRTDQPQHF
TRBJ1-6,TRBD1,.,16,TRBV6-2/TRBV6-3,TGTGTCAGCAGTGCCGGGACAGGCCAAGATTATTCACCCCTCCACTTT,CVSSAGTGQDYSPLHF
TRBJ1-4,.,few,15,TRBV27,TGTGCCAGCAGTTTCCTAGGACAGTCTAATGAAAAACTGTTTTTT,CASSFLGQSNEKLFF
TRBJ2-7,TRBD2,.,16,TRBV20-1,TGCAGTGCTAGACAGGGACTAGCGGGAGTGGTCGACGAGCAGTACTTC,CSARQGLAGVVDEQYF
TRBJ2-3,.,.,14,TRBV27,TGTGCCAGCAGTTTATGGTCTAGCACAGATACGCAGTATTTT,CASSLWSSTDTQYF
TRBJ2-1,TRBD2,.,15,TRBV11-3,TGTGCCAGCGGAGGGGGGCTAGCGGGAGTCAATGAGCAGTTCTTC,CASGGGLAGVNEQFF
TRBJ2-1,TRBD2,.,16,TRBV6-5,TGTGCCAGCAGTTACTTCCCGGGAGGGCCCGGGAATGAGCAGTTCTTC,CASSYFPGGPGNEQFF
TRBJ1-1,.,.,14,TRBV20-1,TGCAGTGCTAGGCGTCCGGCAGGGAACACTGAAGCTTTCTTT,CSARRPAGNTEAFF
TRBJ2-7,.,once,13,TRBV11-2,TGTGCCAGCAGCTTAGGGAGTCCCTACGAGCAGTACTTC,CASSLGSPYEQYF
TRBJ1-1,.,.,14,TRBV27,TGTGCCAGCAGTTTATTCTCCGGGAACACTGAAGCTTTCTTT,CASSLFSGNTEAFF
TRBJ2-1,.,.,15,TRBV6-1,TGTGCCAGCAGTTACTCAAAACGGGTATACAATGAGCAGTTCTTC,CASSYSKRVYNEQFF
TRBJ1-5,.,.,14,TRBV19,TGTGCCAGTAGGGGGAGGACTGGAAATCAGCCCCAGCATTTT,CASRGRTGNQPQHF
TRBJ2-3,TRBD2,.,16,TRBV14,TGTGCCAGCAGCCAAGGTGGTAGCGGGATGGCAGATACGCAGTATTTT,CASSQGGSGMADTQYF
TRBJ1-1,.,.,13,TRBV30,TGTGCCTGGGATGTACTGGGTAACACTGAAGCTTTCTTT,CAWDVLGNTEAFF
TRBJ1-1,.,.,15,TRBV19,TGTGCCAGTAGTATCGTCCGGGGCGGACTGACTGAAGCCTTCTTT,CASSIVRGGLTEAFF
TRBJ2-7,.,once,15,TRBV12-3/TRBV12-4,TGTGCCAGCAGCAGGAGTAGCGGTCCATCCTACGAGCAGTACTTC,CASSRSSGPSYEQYF
TRBJ1-1,TRBD1,.,14,TRBV27,TGTGCCAGCAGTAACAAGGGGGCTGCCACTGAAGCTTTCTTT,CASSNKGAATEAFF
TRBJ1-1,.,.,15,TRBV29-1,TGCAGCGTTGAAAGGGGCCAGGGGATGAACACTGAAGCTTTCTTT,CSVERGQGMNTEAFF
TRBJ2-7,.,.,13,TRBV27,TGTGCCAGCACTTCGGGAGCCTCCTACGAGCAGTACTTC,CASTSGASYEQYF
TRBJ1-1,TRBD1,.,13,TRBV2,TGTGCGGAAGGGGGACAGGGGGACACTGAAGCTTTCTTT,CAEGGQGDTEAFF
TRBJ2-1,TRBD1,.,15,TRBV11-1,TGTGCCAGCAGCCGTGGACAGGGAGCCTACAATGAGCAGTTCTTC,CASSRGQGAYNEQFF
TRBJ2-3,TRBD2,.,17,TRBV29-1,TGCAGCGTCCTCGGTTTGGAACTAGCGGGCAGGTTGGATACGCAGTATTTT,CSVLGLELAGRLDTQYF
TRBJ2-5,.,.,12,TRBV29-1,TGCAGCGTTCGAGGTACCCCAGAGACCCAGTACTTC,CSVRGTPETQYF
TRBJ2-1,TRBD2,.,17,TRBV6-1,TGTGCCAGCAGTGCCTACCCCAGGGCGGGAGGTCTAAATGAGCAGTTCTTC,CASSAYPRAGGLNEQFF
TRBJ2-1,TRBD2,.,13,TRBV29-1,TGCAGCGTTGTGGCTAGCGGTTACAATGAGCAGTTCTTC,CSVVASGYNEQFF
TRBJ1-1,.,.,13,TRBV6-2/TRBV6-3,TGTGCCAGCAGGGATGACAGGAACACTGAAGCTTTCTTT,CASRDDRNTEAFF
TRBJ2-1,.,.,13,TRBV2,TGTGCCAGCAGCAGGGATCAGTACAATGAGCAGTTCTTC,CASSRDQYNEQFF
TRBJ2-2,.,.,16,TRBV27,TGTGCCAGCAGCACTGGGCCAGGCTCTGGTCAGGGGGAGCTGTTTTTT,CASSTGPGSGQGELFF
TRBJ1-5,.,.,15,TRBV6-1,TGTGCCAGCAGATTACCCCGGGACAACAATCAGCCCCAGCATTTT,CASRLPRDNNQPQHF
TRBJ1-2,.,once,16,TRBV21-1,TGTGCCAGCAGCAAAGTGACAGGGTTGAGAGACTATGGCTACACCTTC,CASSKVTGLRDYGYTF
TRBJ2-7,.,few,13,TRBV27,TGTGCCAGCAGTTTGACAGGACCTGGGGAGCAGTACTTC,CASSLTGPGEQYF
TRBJ1-1,.,.,14,TRBV29-1,TGCAGCGTCGCGACGGGGACCATGAACACTGAAGCTTTCTTT,CSVATGTMNTEAFF
TRBJ1-6,.,once,12,TRBV6-2/TRBV6-3,TGTGCCAGCAGGGCAGGGGTGTCACCCCTCCACTTT,CASRAGVSPLHF
TRBJ2-7,TRBD2,few,15,TRBV12-3/TRBV12-4,TGTGCCAGCAGTTTGGGACTAGCGGGCACCTACGAGCAGTACTTC,CASSLGLAGTYEQYF
TRBJ2-3,.,.,14,TRBV29-1,TGCAGCGTTGGGTCCTCTACTAGCACAGATACGCAGTATTTT,CSVGSSTSTDTQYF
TRBJ2-5,TRBD1,.,15,TRBV6-5,TGTGCCAGCAGTTTAATCCGGACAGGGCTTGAGACCCAGTACTTC,CASSLIRTGLETQYF
TRBJ2-7,.,.,14,TRBV19,TGTGCCAGCGCGTTGGGGGCGATCTCCTACGAGCAGTATTTC,CASALGAISYEQYF
TRBJ2-3,.,.,14,TRBV2,TGTGCCAGCACCCTAGGGGGTAGTAGGGATACGCAGTATTTT,CASTLGGSRDTQYF
TRBJ1-1,.,.,13,TRBV4-3,TGCGCCAGCAGCCACGGGACTGGCACTGAAGCTTTCTTT,CASSHGTGTEAFF